This T cell receptor beta chain was identified during a study of regulatory T cells in long-lasting Graves disease. General study findings and limits: Patients with persistent disease shared under 3,500 public clonotypes, outpacing the roughly 1,000 shared by new patients. Newly diagnosed disease favored TRBV20-1 and TRBJ2-1 over persistent disease.

Time point specified: newly diagnosed GD, antithyroid drugs for less than 3 months. PBMCs provided the RNA from which the TCR library was made. Patient provenance is recorded as an endocrinology department in Xi'an, China. Per germline, CDR1 SEHNR and CDR2 FQNEAQ (reference sequence). V lost 8 bases, J lost 0 bases, and 14 bases lay in between. This CDR3 spans 14 amino acids. Notes on this clonotype: Its matching antigen is unknown.

Arm-PCR of CDR3 regions and iRepertoire HTBI primers were the basis on which TCR beta libraries were built. TCRdb analysed the multiplex PCR reads with MiXCR anew, one entry per CDR3 protein. Among about 370,000 distinct CDR3 sequences listed, 15% to 18% were seen once. Sequences were derived from peripheral blood mononuclear cells (PBMCs), sampled at new diagnosis, from a patient treated with antithyroid drugs. The chain is built from TRBV7-9 and TRBJ2-7, with D hard to call. This sequence was found in a female donor with Graves disease. CDR3 sequence (DNA): TGTGCCAGCCAAAACCAGGATGCCTCCTACGAGCAGTACTTC. Its translation: CASQNQDASYEQYF.